This T cell receptor (beta chain) derives from a study of beta chain features in type 1 diabetes. Study findings and constraints: Diminished insertions and augmented deletions at VDJ junctions characterized type 1 diabetes patients. In comparison with healthy donors, patients had naive, central memory and Treg TCRB repertoires that appeared more similar.

Comments on this clone: Antigen unknown.

The CDR3 is made up of 13 amino acids. Germline-derived CDR1 and CDR2 are SQVTM and ANQGSEA. J gave up 3 bases and V 5 bases, and 3 bases lay outside the gene matches. Heparinised blood was drawn once per donor, averaging approximately 0.12 L. Stem cell-like memory, regulatory, central memory and naive CD4+ cells were sorted via CD45RO/CCR7/CD25/CD127/CD95/CD27. Since all of the isolated RNA was reverse transcribed, expressed TCRB transcripts were what got sequenced. The protocol was immunoSEQ multiplex PCR, while the TCRdb copy is restricted to in-frame clones and leaves out a portion. The sample yields about 290,000 clones, 8% seen once.

The clonotype originates from a woman between 18 and 29 years old in good health. V and J are TRBV29-1 and TRBJ1-2; the match to TRBD1 covers 10 bases. Sequencing was carried out using central memory CD4+ T cells from blood. CDR3 amino acids: CSVWDRGDYGYTF. DNA for the CDR3: TGCAGCGTTTGGGACAGGGGTGACTATGGCTACACCTTC.